Listed below are T cell receptor beta chains from one sample, sequenced in a study of shared clonotypes between healthy human individuals. The repertoire was sequenced with immunoSEQ multiplex PCR; TCRdb's copy has only in-frame clones and lacks some. Seen here are 330,000 or so clones, roughly 70% observed once, and the top ten hold over 9%. Sequenced material: memory CD4+ T cells sorted from blood. The origin of the receptors is a man younger than 45 in good health. CDR3s include the opening cysteine and the closing phenylalanine or tryptophan. D genes are given only for firm matches. The size of a clone is reported for some rows only, either as once, few or many, or as a class for expanded clones.

CDR3	DNA	D	V	J	size
CSVETSGSMKTQYF	TGCAGCGTTGAAACTAGCGGGAGTATGAAGACCCAGTACTTC	TRBD2	TRBV29-1	TRBJ2-5	once
CASSPTTGEVNTEAFF	TGCGCCAGCAGCCCGACGACAGGGGAGGTAAACACTGAAGCTTTCTTT	TRBD1	TRBV5-1	TRBJ1-1	.
CASSLDPGGAYEQYF	TGTGCCAGCAGCCTGGACCCGGGCGGCGCCTACGAGCAGTACTTC	.	TRBV11-2	TRBJ2-7	few
CASSWGTSGQETQYF	TGTGCCAGCAGCTGGGGGACTAGCGGCCAAGAGACCCAGTACTTC	TRBD2	TRBV5-4	TRBJ2-5	few
CASSHSLAYEQYF	TGTGCCAGCTCACACAGTTTAGCGTACGAGCAGTACTTC	.	TRBV18	TRBJ2-7	.
CASSLGTGATADTQYF	TGTGCCAGCAGCTTGGGGACAGGGGCCACGGCAGATACGCAGTATTTT	TRBD1	TRBV5-8	TRBJ2-3	.
CASSRDVASGELFF	TGTGCCAGCAGCAGGGATGTGGCCTCCGGGGAGCTGTTTTTT	.	TRBV7-2	TRBJ2-2	many
CASSPQDIGKTGNTIYF	TGTGCCAGCAGCCCTCAGGACATTGGGAAGACCGGAAACACCATATATTTT	.	TRBV7-8	TRBJ1-3	.
CASSPAIYTQYF	TGTGCCAGCAGCCCCGCCATTTATACGCAGTATTTT	.	TRBV7-2	TRBJ2-3	.
CATSTELPGLAGGTDNEQFF	TGTGCCACCAGCACAGAACTGCCGGGACTAGCGGGAGGGACCGACAATGAGCAGTTCTTC	TRBD2	TRBV15	TRBJ2-1	.
CASSPTGINQPQHF	TGTGCCAGTAGTCCAACCGGGATCAATCAGCCCCAGCATTTT	.	TRBV19	TRBJ1-5	many
CAISSGNNSPLHF	TGTGCCATCAGTTCCGGGAATAATTCACCCCTCCACTTT	.	TRBV10-3	TRBJ1-6	.
CASSVEGRARNEQFF	TGTGCCAGCAGCGTAGAAGGCAGAGCTAGAAATGAGCAGTTCTTC	.	TRBV9	TRBJ2-1	.
CASSSPGRVGANVLTF	TGTGCCAGCAGTTCACCGGGCAGGGTTGGGGCCAACGTCCTGACTTTC	.	TRBV28	TRBJ2-6	.
CASSPPGTFTYEQYF	TGTGCCAGCAGTCCCCCGGGGACGTTCACCTACGAGCAGTACTTC	.	TRBV6-1	TRBJ2-7	.
CASSLVLAAGELFF	TGTGCCAGCAGCTTGGTACTAGCCGCCGGGGAGCTGTTTTTT	.	TRBV7-8	TRBJ2-2	few
CASRAGGDTGELFF	TGTGCCAGCAGGGCGGGCGGGGACACCGGGGAGCTGTTTTTT	.	TRBV11-3	TRBJ2-2	.
CASSLKGGSGSNEQFF	TGTGCCAGCAGCTTAAAAGGCGGGAGTGGGAGCAATGAGCAGTTCTTC	TRBD2	TRBV7-3	TRBJ2-1	once
CASSVGLGVEQYF	TGTGCCAGCAGCGTAGGACTAGGGGTCGAGCAGTACTTC	.	TRBV9	TRBJ2-7	.
CASSLASVQETQYF	TGTGCCAGCAGTTTAGCGTCAGTTCAAGAGACCCAGTACTTC	.	TRBV28	TRBJ2-5	.
CASSGLASGNNEQFF	TGCGCCAGCAGTGGGTTGGCTAGCGGTAACAATGAGCAGTTCTTC	TRBD2	TRBV10-2	TRBJ2-1	.
CAWSVHSELGESNSSAYEQYF	TGTGCCTGGAGTGTACATTCCGAACTCGGGGAATCGAATTCCTCCGCCTACGAGCAGTACTTC	.	TRBV30	TRBJ2-7	.
CASSFTNGGGEQFF	TGTGCCAGCAGCTTTACCAACGGAGGGGGGGAGCAGTTCTTC	.	TRBV7-2	TRBJ2-1	few
CASSPPWAGNTDTQYF	TGTGCCAGCTCACCACCTTGGGCGGGGAACACAGATACGCAGTATTTT	.	TRBV18	TRBJ2-3	.
CAWRGVTGIVGYTF	TGTGCCTGGAGAGGTGTAACAGGAATCGTAGGCTACACCTTC	.	TRBV30	TRBJ1-2	.
CASSRDRNTEAFF	TGCGCCAGCAGCCGGGACAGGAACACTGAAGCTTTCTTT	TRBD1	TRBV5-1	TRBJ1-1	few
CASSSTGTGGGGRSLEQYF	TGTGCCAGCAGTTCCACCGGGACAGGGGGAGGCGGACGGAGCTTAGAGCAGTACTTC	TRBD1	TRBV28	TRBJ2-7	.
CASSLVGQLNTEAFF	TGTGCCAGCAGCTTAGTCGGGCAGTTGAACACTGAAGCTTTCTTT	.	TRBV7-9	TRBJ1-1	.
CAISESTGGRSGYTF	TGTGCCATCAGTGAGTCTACAGGGGGCAGGAGTGGCTACACCTTC	TRBD1	TRBV10-3	TRBJ1-2	.
CASSPRREAHEQYF	TGTGCCAGCTCACCACGGCGGGAGGCCCACGAGCAGTACTTC	TRBD2	TRBV18	TRBJ2-7	.
CASSYSGQTEKLFF	TGCGCCAGCAGCTACTCGGGACAGACTGAAAAACTGTTTTTT	TRBD1	TRBV5-1	TRBJ1-4	.
CASSITSGTYEQYF	TGTGCCAGTAGTATTACTAGCGGAACCTACGAGCAGTACTTC	TRBD2	TRBV19	TRBJ2-7	once
CASRKAGANTDTQYF	TGTGCCAGTCGAAAAGCGGGAGCAAACACAGATACGCAGTATTTT	TRBD2	TRBV19	TRBJ2-3	.
CASAAIMPQYEQYF	TGTGCCAGCGCTGCGATAATGCCCCAATACGAGCAGTACTTC	.	TRBV7-2	TRBJ2-7	.
CASSQDGGITEAFF	TGCGCCAGCAGCCAAGATGGGGGGATCACTGAAGCTTTCTTT	.	TRBV4-3	TRBJ1-1	.
CASSVDPQLSGNTIYF	TGTGCCAGCAGCGTAGATCCCCAGCTCTCTGGAAACACCATATATTTT	.	TRBV9	TRBJ1-3	once
CASSLSGIRANVLTF	TGTGCCAGCAGTTTGTCGGGGATCAGAGCCAACGTCCTGACTTTC	.	TRBV28	TRBJ2-6	few
CASSPVDWYQETQYF	TGTGCCAGCAGCCCCGTTGACTGGTATCAAGAGACCCAGTACTTC	.	TRBV11-2	TRBJ2-5	.
CASSVTTGETQYF	TGTGCCAGCAGCGTAACCACAGGGGAGACCCAGTACTTC	.	TRBV5-5	TRBJ2-5	.
CASSEVVQTGEAFF	TGTGCCAGCAGTGAAGTGGTTCAAACAGGTGAAGCTTTCTTT	.	TRBV6-1	TRBJ1-1	.
CSALGNTEAFF	TGCAGTGCTTTGGGGAACACTGAAGCTTTCTTT	.	TRBV20-1	TRBJ1-1	.